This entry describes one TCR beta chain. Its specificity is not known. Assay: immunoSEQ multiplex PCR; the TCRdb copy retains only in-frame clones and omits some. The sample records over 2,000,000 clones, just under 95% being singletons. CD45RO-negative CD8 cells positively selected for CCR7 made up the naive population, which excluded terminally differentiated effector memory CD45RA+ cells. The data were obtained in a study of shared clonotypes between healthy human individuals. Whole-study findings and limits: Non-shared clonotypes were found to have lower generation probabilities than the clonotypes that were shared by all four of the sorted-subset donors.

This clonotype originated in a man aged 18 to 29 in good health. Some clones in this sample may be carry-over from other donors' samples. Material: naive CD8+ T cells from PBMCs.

CDR3 DNA sequence: TGTGCCAGCAGCTTAGATCGACTAGCGGCCTCCTACGAGCAGTACTTC. This gives the protein CASSLDRLAASYEQYF. V usage is TRBV7-8 and J usage is TRBJ2-7; 9 bases line up with TRBD2. This CDR3 region has 16 residues. The germline CDR1 and CDR2 sequences are SGHVS and FQNEAQ. After removal of 1 base from V and 0 bases from J, the junction contained 4 bases not matched to a gene.